One and the same sample provided the 6 T cell receptor beta chains below, sequenced in a study of T cells in Graves' hyperthyroidism and ophthalmopathy. The CDR3 regions of TCR beta were amplified from RNA transcripts. Carried out on the TCR CDR3, a first-round RT-PCR used the HTBI primer set. In TCRdb, the multiplex PCR reads were re-called with MiXCR into one record per CDR3 protein. Of approximately 640,000 distinct CDR3 sequences in the sample, 15% to 20% are singletons; the top ten hold around 3.9%. Sequencing used blood. Receptors were obtained from a woman aged 25 to 39 with Graves' hyperthyroidism.

The chain joins TRBV12-3 or TRBV12-4 to TRBJ1-3, with no clear D. Trimming removed 8 bases from V and 1 base from J, with 12 bases in between. The CDR3 spans 14 residues. The CDR3 loop is CASRLQESGNTIYF. The CDR3 DNA reads TGTGCCAGCCGTCTCCAGGAGTCTGGAAACACCATATATTTT.

The table lists this clonotype with many counts. The chain couples TRBV20-1 to TRBJ2-3, with D maybe TRBD2 (6 bases). Germline lookup yields CDR1 DFQATT and CDR2 SNEGSKA (reference sequence). This CDR3 spans 14 amino acids. The germline V and J ends were trimmed by 2 bases and 1 base, with 10 bases remaining between them. CDR3 residues: CSARLAPRTDTQYF. CDR3 bases: TGCAGTGCTAGACTAGCGCCTCGCACAGATACGCAGTATTTT.

The chain is built from TRBV7-9 and TRBJ1-1; D remains unclear. Deletions cut 5 bases from V and 11 bases from J, with 9 bases between. From germline, CDR1 is SEHNR and CDR2 FQNEAQ (reference sequence). The CDR3 sequence is 10 residues long. The CDR3 DNA follows: TGTGCCAGCAGCCAAGACCAGGCTTTCTTT. This translates into CASSQDQAFF.

At least ten counts were recorded for this clonotype. This chain joins TRBV28 and TRBJ1-5; TRBD1 aligns across 7 bases. After removal of 9 bases from V and 7 bases from J, the junction contained 6 bases not matched to a gene. The CDR3 has 12 amino acids. The germline V gene has CDR1 MDHEN and CDR2 SYDVKM. CDR3 sequence (DNA): TGTGCCAGTAACAGGGGAAGGCAGCCCCAGCATTTT. This sequence encodes CASNRGRQPQHF.

This clonotype was recorded at least ten times. The chain recombines TRBV12-3 or TRBV12-4 with TRBJ2-7, with D perhaps TRBD1 or TRBD2 (5 bases each). This CDR3 has 13 residues. The V gene lost 3 bases and the J gene lost 5 bases, with 11 bases spanning the gap. The chain's CDR3 is CASSFSRDHEQYF. The CDR3 DNA reads as TGTGCCAGCAGTTTTTCCAGGGACCACGAGCAGTACTTC.

This clonotype was found many times. V gene TRBV12-3 or TRBV12-4 combines with J gene TRBJ1-6; D not certain. The CDR3 totals 15 residues. The V gene lost 1 base and the J gene lost 0 bases, with 4 bases spanning the gap. The DNA for the CDR3 is TGTGCCAGCAGTTTAGGGAGCTCCTATAATTCACCCCTCCACTTT. Protein: CASSLGSSYNSPLHF.